This entry concerns a single T cell receptor beta chain. As yet, its antigen is unknown. One end of the junction varies from germline; a read error may be responsible. This entry comes from a study of identical twins. The CDR3 is 13 residues long. Germline V gene data show CDR1 as WSHSY and CDR2 as SAAADI. Study results and caveats: These conclusions were based on statistical analysis (cross-sectional, not following the same donors).

Using its own MiXCR run on the 5' RACE reads, TCRdb lists one record per CDR3 protein. The sample includes some 1,700,000 distinct CDR3 sequences, about 30% seen only once; the top ten take roughly 0.3%. The chain recombines TRBV10-2 with TRBJ2-3, with 7 bases aligning to TRBD1. This receptor was obtained from a newborn girl in good health. Specimen: cord blood. The chain's CDR3 is CATGQASIDTQYF. The CDR3 nucleotides are TGCGCCACCGGACAGGCTAGCATAGATACGCAGTATTTT.